The present T cell receptor beta chain was sequenced within a study of shared clonotypes between healthy human individuals. Points from the study as a whole: Generation probabilities of non-shared clonotypes were lower (relative to those shared by all four donors).

Running of the assay took place at deep level. Clones were sequenced by immunoSEQ multiplex PCR, and TCRdb holds only the in-frame ones, with some missing. The sample has around 990,000 clones, 77% seen once. V lost 3 bases, J lost 6 bases, and 3 bases lay in between. This CDR3 comprises 9 residues. Germline V gene lookup returns CDR1 DFQATT and CDR2 SNEGSKA (reference sequence). Worth noting for this clone: The antigen is undetermined.

The source of this sequence is a man aged 18 to 30 in good health. Some clones in this sample may be carry-over from other donors' samples. The sequencing sample was made of memory CD4+ T cells from PBMCs. Regarding subset: CD45RA-negative fraction. The chain is built from TRBV20-1 and TRBJ2-7; D gene ambiguous. CDR3 sequence (DNA): TGCAGTGCTAGGCCCGAGCAGTACTTC. This codes for CSARPEQYF.